One TCR beta chain is described in this entry. The data stem from a study of T cells in Graves' hyperthyroidism and ophthalmopathy. Amplified TCR beta CDR3 regions came from RNA transcripts. First-round RT-PCR of the TCR CDR3 relied on the HTBI primer set. TCRdb re-analysed the multiplex PCR reads in MiXCR, keeping a single row per CDR3 protein. The sample lists about 290,000 distinct CDR3 sequences, roughly a fifth occurring once. V lost 7 bases and J 4 bases, leaving 19 bases between the germline ends. The length of the CDR3 is 14 residues. Per germline, CDR1 DFQATT and CDR2 SNEGSKA (reference sequence). Uncontrolled infection, other autoimmune disease, pregnancy or lactation disqualified patients from enrolment. Clinical symptoms, serum thyroxine, TRAb, thyroid ultrasound and orbital computed tomography informed diagnoses.

This receptor was identified in a man aged 45 to 65 with Graves' ophthalmopathy. Input material: blood. The chain joins TRBV20-1 to TRBJ1-2; D is undetermined. The CDR3 reads CSVQTEGGTYGYTF. CDR3 DNA: TGCAGTGTCCAGACGGAGGGTGGCACCTATGGCTACACCTTC.